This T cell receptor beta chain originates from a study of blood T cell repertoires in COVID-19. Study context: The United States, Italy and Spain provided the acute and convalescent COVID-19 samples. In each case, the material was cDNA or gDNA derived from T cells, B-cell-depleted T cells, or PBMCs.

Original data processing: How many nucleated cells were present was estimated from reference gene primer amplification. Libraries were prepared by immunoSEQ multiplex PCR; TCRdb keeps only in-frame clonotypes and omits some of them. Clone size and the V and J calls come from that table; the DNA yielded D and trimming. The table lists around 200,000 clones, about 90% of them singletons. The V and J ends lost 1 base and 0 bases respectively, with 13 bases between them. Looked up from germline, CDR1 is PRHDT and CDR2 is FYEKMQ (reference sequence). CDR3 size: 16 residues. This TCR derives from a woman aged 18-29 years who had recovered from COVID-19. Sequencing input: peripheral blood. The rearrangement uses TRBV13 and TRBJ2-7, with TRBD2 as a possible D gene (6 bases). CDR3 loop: CASSLDVAGSSYEQYF. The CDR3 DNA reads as TGTGCCAGCAGCTTAGATGTGGCGGGGAGCTCCTACGAGCAGTACTTC.